This T cell receptor beta chain appears in the sequencing data of a study of control samples from healthy donors and cancer patients. V lost 2 bases and J 7 bases, leaving 12 bases between the germline ends. Germline CDR1 is LGHDT and CDR2 is YNNKEL (reference sequence). The CDR3 runs 15 residues. Repertoires were generated with immunoSEQ multiplex PCR, while TCRdb's copy carries only in-frame clones and drops some. This repertoire shows 70,000 to 85,000 clones, roughly 88% found once; its top ten account for 9.5% to 13%. The V gene is TRBV3-1 (or the pseudogene TRBV3-2), the J gene TRBJ1-6; the D gene is possibly TRBD1 (5 bases). The sample taken for sequencing was PBMCs. The source of this sequence is a man aged 55 to 70 with head and neck cancer. The CDR3 region has the DNA TGTGCCAGCAGCCAATCCCCGGGGGGGAATTCACCCCTCCACTTT. It translates to CASSQSPGGNSPLHF.